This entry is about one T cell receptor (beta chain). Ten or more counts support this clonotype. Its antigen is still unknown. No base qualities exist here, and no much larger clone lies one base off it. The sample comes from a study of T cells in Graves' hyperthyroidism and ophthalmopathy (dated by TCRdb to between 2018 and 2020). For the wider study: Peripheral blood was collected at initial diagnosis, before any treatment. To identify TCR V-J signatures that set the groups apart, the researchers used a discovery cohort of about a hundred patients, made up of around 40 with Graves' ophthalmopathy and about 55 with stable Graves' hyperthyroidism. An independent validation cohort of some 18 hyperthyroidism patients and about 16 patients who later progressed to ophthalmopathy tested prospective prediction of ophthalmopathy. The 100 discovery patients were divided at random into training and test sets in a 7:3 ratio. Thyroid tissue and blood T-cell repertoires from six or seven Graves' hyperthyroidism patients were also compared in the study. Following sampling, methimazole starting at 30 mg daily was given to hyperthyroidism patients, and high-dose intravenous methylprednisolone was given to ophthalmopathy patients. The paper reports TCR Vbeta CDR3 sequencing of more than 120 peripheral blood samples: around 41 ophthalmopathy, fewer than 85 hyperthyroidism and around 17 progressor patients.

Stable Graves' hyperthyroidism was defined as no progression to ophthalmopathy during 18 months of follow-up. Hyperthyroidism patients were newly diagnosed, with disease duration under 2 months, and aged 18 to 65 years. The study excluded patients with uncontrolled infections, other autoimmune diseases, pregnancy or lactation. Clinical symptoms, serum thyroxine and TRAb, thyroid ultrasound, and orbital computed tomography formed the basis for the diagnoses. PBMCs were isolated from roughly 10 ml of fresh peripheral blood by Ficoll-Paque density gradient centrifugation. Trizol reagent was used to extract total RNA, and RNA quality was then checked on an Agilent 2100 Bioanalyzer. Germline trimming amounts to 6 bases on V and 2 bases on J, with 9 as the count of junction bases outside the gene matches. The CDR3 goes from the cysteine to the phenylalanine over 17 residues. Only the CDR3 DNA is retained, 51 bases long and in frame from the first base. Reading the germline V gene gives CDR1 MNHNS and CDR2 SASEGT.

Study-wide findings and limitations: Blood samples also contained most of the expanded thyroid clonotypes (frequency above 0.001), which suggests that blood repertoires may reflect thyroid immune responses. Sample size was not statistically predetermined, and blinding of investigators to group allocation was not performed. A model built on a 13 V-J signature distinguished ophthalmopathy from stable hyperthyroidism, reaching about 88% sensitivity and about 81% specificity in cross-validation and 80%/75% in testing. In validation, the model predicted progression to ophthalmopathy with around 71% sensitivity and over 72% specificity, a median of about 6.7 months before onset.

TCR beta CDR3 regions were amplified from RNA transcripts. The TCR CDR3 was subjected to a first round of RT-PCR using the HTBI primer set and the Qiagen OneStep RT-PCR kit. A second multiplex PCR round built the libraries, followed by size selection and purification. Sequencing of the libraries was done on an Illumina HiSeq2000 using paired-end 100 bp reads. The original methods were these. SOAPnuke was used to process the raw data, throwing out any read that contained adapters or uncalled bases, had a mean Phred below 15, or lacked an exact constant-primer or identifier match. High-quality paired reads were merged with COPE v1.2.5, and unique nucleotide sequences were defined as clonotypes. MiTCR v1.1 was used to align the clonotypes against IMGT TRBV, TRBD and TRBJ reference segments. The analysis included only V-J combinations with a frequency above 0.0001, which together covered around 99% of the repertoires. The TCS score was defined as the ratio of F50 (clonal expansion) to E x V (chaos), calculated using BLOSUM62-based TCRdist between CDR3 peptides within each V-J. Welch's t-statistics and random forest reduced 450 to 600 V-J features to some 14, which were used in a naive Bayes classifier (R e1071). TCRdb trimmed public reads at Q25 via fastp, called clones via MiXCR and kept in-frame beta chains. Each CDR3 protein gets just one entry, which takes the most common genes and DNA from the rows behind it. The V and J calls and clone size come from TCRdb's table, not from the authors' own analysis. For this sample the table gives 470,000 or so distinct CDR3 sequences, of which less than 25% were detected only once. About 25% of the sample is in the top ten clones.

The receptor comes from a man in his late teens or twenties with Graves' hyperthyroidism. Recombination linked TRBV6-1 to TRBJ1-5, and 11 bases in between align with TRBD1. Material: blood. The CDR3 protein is CASSHDRGQGGNQPQHF. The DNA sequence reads TGTGCCAGCAGCCACGATCGGGGACAGGGGGGCAATCAGCCCCAGCATTTT.